The clone carrying this T cell receptor beta chain showed up just once. No antigen is known for it. Using immunoSEQ multiplex PCR, the repertoire was profiled, and TCRdb retains in-frame clones only, with some absent. The sample lists 160,000 or so clones; more than 80% were seen once. This record comes from a study of cytotoxic CD8 clonotypes in ibrutinib-treated CLL. Study overall: An average of 255,043 productive templates and approximately 91,000 productive rearrangements was obtained per sample. General study findings and limits: Ibrutinib response saw clonality rise, and progression saw it return toward baseline. Public clonotypes, found uncommonly, either contracted or stayed stable on treatment. Patients showed higher baseline clonality than age-matched healthy donors, and it tracked circulating CD8+ T-cell counts.

The CDR3 extends over 15 amino acids. V was shortened by 3 bases and J by 3 bases, with 13 bases between the two germline ends. Germline lookup yields CDR1 SGDLS and CDR2 YYNGEE. The receptor comes from a human donor with chronic lymphocytic leukemia. Sequenced here: PBMCs, sampled after 24 months of ibrutinib treatment. The chain carries TRBV9 and TRBJ1-5, with D possibly matching TRBD1 (6 bases). This chain's CDR3 is CASSATGDLNQPQHF. Written as DNA, the CDR3 is TGTGCCAGCAGCGCGACAGGCGATCTCAATCAGCCCCAGCATTTT.